This TCR beta chain is from a study of response to subunit inactivated influenza vaccine (dated by TCRdb to the late 2010s). Looking at the study overall: To follow how T cells responded to a trivalent subunit inactivated influenza vaccine, the researchers relied on deep quantitative profiling of the T cell receptor repertoire. Overall study outcomes, separate from this receptor: It was suggested by the authors that each seasonal influenza vaccination may recruit only a limited number of new T cells.

Receptor amplification or capture employed RT-PCR. Sequencing was performed on an Illumina HiSeq 2500. The public reads were quality trimmed at Q25 with fastp and then assembled into clones with MiXCR by TCRdb, keeping productive beta chains. Rows with one shared CDR3 protein collapse into an entry with the most common genes and DNA. Here the sample has roughly 650,000 distinct CDR3 sequences; more than 15% occur a single time. Roughly 10% of the sample lies in the top ten. This clonotype was found a few times. Its antigen has not been determined. No clone much larger than this one lies a single base away; base qualities are absent. V is pared back by 4 bases and J by 6 bases, with 17 bases lying between the germline termini. The CDR3 numbers 14 residues from cysteine through phenylalanine. Only the CDR3 DNA is retained, 42 bases long and in frame from the first base. For CDR1 and CDR2, the germline V gene lists SGHRS and YFSETQ.

The source was PBMCs from blood, collected 12 days after vaccination. This clonotype was obtained from a man aged 50-60 years who received an inactivated influenza vaccine. Donor details come from another sample of the same person, matched by shared clones. The V and J genes are TRBV5-1 and TRBJ2-7; the D gene is possibly TRBD1 or TRBD2, with 5 bases matching each. The CDR3 in this case is CASSESGRLIEQYF. The DNA sequence reads TGCGCCAGCAGCGAATCGGGACGTCTTATCGAGCAGTACTTC. The entire variable domain, with the stretches around the CDR3 drawn from the reference TRBV5-1 and TRBJ2-7 proteins, is KAGVTQTPRYLIKTRGQQVTLSCSPISGHRSVSWYQQTPGQGLQFLFEYFSETQRNKGNFPGRFSGRQFSNSRSEMNVSTLELGDSALYLCASSESGRLIEQYFGPGTRLTVT.